This T cell receptor (beta chain) was recorded in a study of blood T cell repertoires in COVID-19. Some clones are missing from TCRdb's copy, which holds only in-frame ones; the method was immunoSEQ multiplex PCR. The sample has about 300,000 clones, 65% to 90% seen once. V was pared by 2 bases and J by 2 bases, with 7 bases between. The germline gives CDR1 KGHSH, CDR2 LQKENI. This CDR3 contains 15 residues. This TCR was recovered from a woman aged 18-29 years who had recovered from COVID-19. The sample comprised PBMCs or T cells enriched from blood (not recorded which). The chain joins TRBV18 to TRBJ2-6, with D perhaps matching TRBD1 (5 bases). CDR3 in DNA: TGTGCCAGCTCACCAGGGGCGGCTGGGGCCAACGTCCTGACTTTC. This translates into CASSPGAAGANVLTF.